The entry that follows covers one T cell receptor (beta chain) sequence. The data are from a study of blood T cell repertoires in COVID-19. As for the study in general: PBMCs, B-cell-depleted T cells, or T cells provided the cDNA or gDNA that made up the material.

Sequencing used immunoSEQ multiplex PCR; TCRdb keeps in-frame clones, though not all of them. The sample holds approximately 25,000 clones, around 83% seen once. Per germline, CDR1 LGHDT and CDR2 YNNKEL (reference sequence). The ends were cut back, 4 bases at V and 0 bases at J, with 18 bases in the middle. This CDR3 contains 17 residues. The rearrangement uses TRBV3-1 (or the pseudogene TRBV3-2) and TRBJ1-2; D gene ambiguous. Input material: peripheral blood. This clonotype originated in a human donor in a cohort sampled during active COVID-19. The CDR3 nucleotides read TGTGCCAGCAGCCCCTTGGCCAGCGAAAAAGCTAACTATGGCTACACCTTC. Its protein is CASSPLASEKANYGYTF.